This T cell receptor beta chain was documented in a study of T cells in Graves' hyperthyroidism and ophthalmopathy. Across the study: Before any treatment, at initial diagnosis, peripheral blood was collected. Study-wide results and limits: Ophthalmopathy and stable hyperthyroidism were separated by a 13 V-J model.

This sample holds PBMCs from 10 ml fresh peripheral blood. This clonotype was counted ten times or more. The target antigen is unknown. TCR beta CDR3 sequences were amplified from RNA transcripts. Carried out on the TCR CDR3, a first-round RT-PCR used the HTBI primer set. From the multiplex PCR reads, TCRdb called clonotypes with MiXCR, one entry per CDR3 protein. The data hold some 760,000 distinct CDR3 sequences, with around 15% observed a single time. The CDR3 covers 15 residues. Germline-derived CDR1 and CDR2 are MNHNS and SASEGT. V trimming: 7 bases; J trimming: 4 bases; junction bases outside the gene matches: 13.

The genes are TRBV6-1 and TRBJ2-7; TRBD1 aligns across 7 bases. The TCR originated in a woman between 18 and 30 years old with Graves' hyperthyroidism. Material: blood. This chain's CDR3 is CASNGPDRVEYEQYF. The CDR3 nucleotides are TGTGCCAGCAACGGACCCGACAGGGTTGAATACGAGCAGTACTTC.